This TCR beta chain was retrieved from a study of T cells in Graves' hyperthyroidism and ophthalmopathy. The V end was cut by 6 bases, the J end by 4 bases, with 15 bases between. The germline V gene encodes CDR1 SQVTM and CDR2 ANQGSEA. This CDR3 has 13 residues. Amplification of TCR beta CDR3 regions was performed using RNA transcripts as template. The TCR CDR3 was amplified in a first-round RT-PCR using the HTBI primer set. Using its own MiXCR run on the multiplex PCR reads, TCRdb lists one record per CDR3 protein. The sample has a few hundred thousand distinct CDR3 sequences, over 35% seen once. Ten or more counts support this clonotype. Antigen unknown. Criteria for exclusion of patients were uncontrolled infection, other autoimmune disease, pregnancy or lactation. Overall study results and limits: Most clonotypes expanded in the thyroid (above 0.001) were also present in blood. Ophthalmopathy was identified by the model a median approximately 6.4 months ahead of onset.

Sequencing was done on a sample of peripheral blood or thyroid tissue (not recorded which). The genes are TRBV29-1 and TRBJ2-5; D is possibly TRBD2 (7 bases). The receptor was isolated from an adult woman with Graves' disease, either hyperthyroidism or ophthalmopathy (not recorded which). Here the CDR3 DNA reads TGCAGCGTGGAGGCGGGGGCCGGAGAGACCCAGTACTTC. Translated, it gives CSVEAGAGETQYF.